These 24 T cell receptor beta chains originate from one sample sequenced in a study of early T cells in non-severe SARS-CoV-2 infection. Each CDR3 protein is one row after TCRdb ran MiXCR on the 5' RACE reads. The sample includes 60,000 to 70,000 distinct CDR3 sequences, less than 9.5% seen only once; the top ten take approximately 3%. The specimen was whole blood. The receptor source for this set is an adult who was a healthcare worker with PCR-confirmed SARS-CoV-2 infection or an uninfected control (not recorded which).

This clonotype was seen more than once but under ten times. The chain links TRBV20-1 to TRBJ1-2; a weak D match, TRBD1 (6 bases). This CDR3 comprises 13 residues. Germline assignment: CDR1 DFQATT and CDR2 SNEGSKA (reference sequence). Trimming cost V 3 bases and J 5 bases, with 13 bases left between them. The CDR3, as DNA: TGCAGTGCTAGGACAGGCGCCCCTTATGGCTACACCTTC. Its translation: CSARTGAPYGYTF.

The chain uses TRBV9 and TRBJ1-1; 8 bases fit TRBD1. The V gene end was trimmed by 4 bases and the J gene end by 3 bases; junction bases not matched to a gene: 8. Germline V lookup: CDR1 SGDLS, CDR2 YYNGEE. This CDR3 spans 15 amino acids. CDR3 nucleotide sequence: TGTGCCAGCAGCTCACAGACAGGGGATTACACTGAAGCTTTCTTT. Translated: CASSSQTGDYTEAFF.

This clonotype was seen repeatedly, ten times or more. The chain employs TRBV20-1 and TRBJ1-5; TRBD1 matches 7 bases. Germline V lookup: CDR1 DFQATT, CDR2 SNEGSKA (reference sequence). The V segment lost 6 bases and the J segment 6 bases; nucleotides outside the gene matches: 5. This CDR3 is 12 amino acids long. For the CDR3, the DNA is TGCAGTGCCGCTACAGGGGTTCAGCCCCAGCATTTT. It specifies CSAATGVQPQHF.

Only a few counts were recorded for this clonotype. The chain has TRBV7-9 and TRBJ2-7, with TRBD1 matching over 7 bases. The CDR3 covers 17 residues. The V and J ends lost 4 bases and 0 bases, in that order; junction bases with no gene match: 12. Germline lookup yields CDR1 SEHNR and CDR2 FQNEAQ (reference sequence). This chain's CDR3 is CASSSSTGPTSSYEQYF. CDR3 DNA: TGTGCCAGCAGCTCATCGACAGGGCCCACTTCCTCCTACGAGCAGTACTTC.

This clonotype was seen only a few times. The CDR3 sequence is CASSSQLGPKNIQYF. CDR3 coding DNA: TGTGCCAGCAGCTCACAACTAGGGCCTAAAAACATTCAGTACTTC. This chain joins TRBV7-9 and TRBJ2-4; maybe TRBD2 (5 bases). The germline V gene has CDR1 SEHNR and CDR2 FQNEAQ (reference sequence). The CDR3 totals 15 residues. V was cut by 4 bases and J by 4 bases, with 14 bases left in between.

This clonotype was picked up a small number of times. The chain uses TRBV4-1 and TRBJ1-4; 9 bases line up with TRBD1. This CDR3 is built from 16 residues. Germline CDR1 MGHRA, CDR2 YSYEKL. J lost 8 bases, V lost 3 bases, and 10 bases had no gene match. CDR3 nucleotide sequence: TGCGCCAGCAGCCATTCCGGCACAGGGGGCGACGAAAAACTGTTTTTT. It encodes CASSHSGTGGDEKLFF.

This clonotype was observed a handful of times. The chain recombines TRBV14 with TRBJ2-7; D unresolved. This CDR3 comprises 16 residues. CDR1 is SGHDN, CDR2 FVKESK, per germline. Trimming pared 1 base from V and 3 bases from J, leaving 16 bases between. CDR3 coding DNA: TGTGCCAGCAGCCAAGTCAATATTGGCACCTACTACGAGCAGTACTTC. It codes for CASSQVNIGTYYEQYF.

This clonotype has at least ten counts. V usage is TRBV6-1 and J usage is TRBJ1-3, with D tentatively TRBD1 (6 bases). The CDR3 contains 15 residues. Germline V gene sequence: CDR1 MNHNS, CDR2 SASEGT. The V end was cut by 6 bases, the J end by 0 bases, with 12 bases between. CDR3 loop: CASSRPGVSGNTIYF. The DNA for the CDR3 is TGTGCCAGCAGCAGACCAGGGGTCTCTGGAAACACCATATATTTT.

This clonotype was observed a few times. CDR3 sequence (DNA): TGCAGTGCTAGGGGACTAGCGGGAGTGGAGACCCAGTACTTC. Translating it yields CSARGLAGVETQYF. V is TRBV20-1 and J is TRBJ2-5, with TRBD2 matching 14 bases. CDR3 size: 14 residues. Germline V gene data show CDR1 as DFQATT and CDR2 as SNEGSKA (reference sequence). V lost 3 bases to trimming and J lost 5 bases; unmatched junction nucleotides: 2.

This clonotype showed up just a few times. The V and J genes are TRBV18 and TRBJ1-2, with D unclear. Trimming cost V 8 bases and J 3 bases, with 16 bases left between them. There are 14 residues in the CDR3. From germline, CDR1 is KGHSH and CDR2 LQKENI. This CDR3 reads CASGPRARYYGYTF. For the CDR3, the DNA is TGTGCCAGCGGACCCCGGGCTCGGTACTATGGCTACACCTTC.

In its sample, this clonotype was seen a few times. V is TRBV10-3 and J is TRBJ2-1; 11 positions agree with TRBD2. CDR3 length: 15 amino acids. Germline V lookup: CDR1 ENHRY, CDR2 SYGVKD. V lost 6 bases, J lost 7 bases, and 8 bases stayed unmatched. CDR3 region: CAIRKTSGIGNEQFF. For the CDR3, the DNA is TGTGCCATCAGGAAGACTAGCGGGATAGGGAATGAGCAGTTCTTC.

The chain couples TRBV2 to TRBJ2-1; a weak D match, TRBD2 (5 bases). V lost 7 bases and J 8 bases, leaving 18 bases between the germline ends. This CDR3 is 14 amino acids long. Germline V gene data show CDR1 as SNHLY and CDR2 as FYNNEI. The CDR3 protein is CASIDWVLRDEQFF. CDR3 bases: TGTGCCAGCATCGATTGGGTCCTGAGGGATGAGCAGTTCTTC.

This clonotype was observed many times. The CDR3 bases are TGTGCCAGCAGCCCAACTGGGTACAATGAGCAGTTCTTC. Its translation: CASSPTGYNEQFF. V and J are TRBV5-4 and TRBJ2-1; D gene unclear. Germline V gene data show CDR1 as SGHNT and CDR2 as YYREEE (reference sequence). This CDR3 spans 13 amino acids. The V and J ends lost 4 bases and 4 bases respectively, with 9 bases between them.

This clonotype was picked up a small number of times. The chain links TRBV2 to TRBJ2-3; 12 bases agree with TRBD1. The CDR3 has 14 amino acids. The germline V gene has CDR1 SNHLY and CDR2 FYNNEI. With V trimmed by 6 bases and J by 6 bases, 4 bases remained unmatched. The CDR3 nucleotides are TGTGCCAGCAGGCGGGACAGGGGGCCGGATACGCAGTATTTT. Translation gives CASRRDRGPDTQYF.

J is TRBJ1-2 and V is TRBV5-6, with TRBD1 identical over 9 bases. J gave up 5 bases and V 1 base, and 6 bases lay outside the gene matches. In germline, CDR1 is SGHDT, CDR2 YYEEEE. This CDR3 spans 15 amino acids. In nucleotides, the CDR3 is TGTGCCAGCAGCTTGCCACGGGACAGGGTTTATGGCTACACCTTC. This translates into CASSLPRDRVYGYTF. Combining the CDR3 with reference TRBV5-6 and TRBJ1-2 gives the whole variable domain DAGVTQSPTHLIKTRGQQVTLRCSPKSGHDTVSWYQQALGQGPQFIFQYYEEEERQRGNFPDRFSGHQFPNYSSELNVNALLLGDSALYLCASSLPRDRVYGYTFGSGTRLTVV.

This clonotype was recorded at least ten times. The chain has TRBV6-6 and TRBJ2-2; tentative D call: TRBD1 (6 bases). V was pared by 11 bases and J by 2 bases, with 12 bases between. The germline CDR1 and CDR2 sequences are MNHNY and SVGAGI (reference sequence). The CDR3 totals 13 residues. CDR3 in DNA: TGTGCCGGCCGGGACACCAACACCGGGGAGCTGTTTTTT. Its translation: CAGRDTNTGELFF.

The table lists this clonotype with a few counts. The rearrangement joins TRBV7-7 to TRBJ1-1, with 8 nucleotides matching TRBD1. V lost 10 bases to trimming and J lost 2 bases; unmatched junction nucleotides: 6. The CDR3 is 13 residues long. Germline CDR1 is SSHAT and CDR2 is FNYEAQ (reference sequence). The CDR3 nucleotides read TGTGCCATCCCGACAGGGGTTAACACTGAAGCTTTCTTT. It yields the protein CAIPTGVNTEAFF.

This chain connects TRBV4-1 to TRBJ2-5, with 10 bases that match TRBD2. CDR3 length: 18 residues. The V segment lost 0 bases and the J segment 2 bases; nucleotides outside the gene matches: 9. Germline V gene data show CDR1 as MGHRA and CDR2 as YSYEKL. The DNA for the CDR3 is TGCGCCAGCAGCCAAGATGGAACCATAGCGGGGGGACAAGAGACCCAGTACTTC. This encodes CASSQDGTIAGGQETQYF.

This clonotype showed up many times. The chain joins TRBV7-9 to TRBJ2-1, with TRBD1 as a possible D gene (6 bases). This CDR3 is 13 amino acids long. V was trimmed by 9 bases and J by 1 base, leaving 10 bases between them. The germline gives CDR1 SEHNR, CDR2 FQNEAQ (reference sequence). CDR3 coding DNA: TGTGCCAGTGCAGGGGCGTCCTACAATGAGCAGTTCTTC. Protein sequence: CASAGASYNEQFF.

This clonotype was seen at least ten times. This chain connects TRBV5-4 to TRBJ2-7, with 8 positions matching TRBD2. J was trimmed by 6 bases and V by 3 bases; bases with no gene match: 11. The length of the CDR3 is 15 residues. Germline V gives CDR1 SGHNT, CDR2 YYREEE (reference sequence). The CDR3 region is CASSSVPSGFLEQYF. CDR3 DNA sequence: TGTGCCAGCAGCTCCGTCCCTAGCGGGTTTCTCGAGCAGTACTTC.

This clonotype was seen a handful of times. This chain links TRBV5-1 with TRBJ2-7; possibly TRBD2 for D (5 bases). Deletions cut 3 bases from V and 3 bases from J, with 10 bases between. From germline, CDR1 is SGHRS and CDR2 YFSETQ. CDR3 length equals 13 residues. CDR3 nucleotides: TGCGCCAGCAGCTCGGACTCTCTCTACGAGCAGTACTTC. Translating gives CASSSDSLYEQYF.

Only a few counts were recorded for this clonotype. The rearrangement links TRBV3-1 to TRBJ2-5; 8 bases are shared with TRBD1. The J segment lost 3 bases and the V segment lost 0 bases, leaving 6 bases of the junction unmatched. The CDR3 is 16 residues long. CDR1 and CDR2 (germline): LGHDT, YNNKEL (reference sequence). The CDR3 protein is CASSQDINRGEETQYF. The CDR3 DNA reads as TGTGCCAGCAGCCAAGATATTAACAGGGGGGAAGAGACCCAGTACTTC.

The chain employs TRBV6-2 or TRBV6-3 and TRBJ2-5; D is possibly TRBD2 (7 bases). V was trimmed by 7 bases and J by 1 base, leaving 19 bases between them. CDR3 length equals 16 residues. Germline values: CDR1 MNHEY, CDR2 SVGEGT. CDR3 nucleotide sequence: TGTGCCAGCACCGACCCTACGAGGGGGGGCCAAGAGACCCAGTACTTC. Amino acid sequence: CASTDPTRGGQETQYF.

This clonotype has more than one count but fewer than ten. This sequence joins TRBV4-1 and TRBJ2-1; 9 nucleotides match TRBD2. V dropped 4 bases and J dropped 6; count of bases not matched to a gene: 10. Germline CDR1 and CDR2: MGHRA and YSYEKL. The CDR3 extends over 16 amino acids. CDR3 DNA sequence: TGCGCCAGCAGCCTAGAGCTCGCTAGCGGGATCAATGAGCAGTTCTTC. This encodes CASSLELASGINEQFF.